These 12 T cell receptor beta chains came from one sample sequenced in a study of Ad26.COV2.S vaccination and SARS-CoV-2 variants. Some clones are missing from TCRdb's copy, which holds only in-frame ones; the method was immunoSEQ multiplex PCR. The repertoire holds approximately 480,000 clones, with around 85% as singletons. Regarding treatment: 15 to 20 received Ad26.COV2.S at low or high dose, single or two shots; several received placebo; per-sample allocation not given. It was on day 63 after the first vaccine or placebo injection that samples were taken. Sequenced material: peripheral blood, taken in a trial of Ad26.COV2.S vaccine versus placebo. All receptors derive from a person aged 18-65 years who received the Ad26.COV2.S COVID-19 vaccine or a placebo.

The rearrangement uses TRBV9 and TRBJ2-7; TRBD1 agrees at 9 bases. Germline CDR1 reads SGDLS; CDR2 reads YYNGEE. The ends lost 3 bases at V and 5 bases at J; junction bases unmatched: 9. The length of the CDR3 is 15 residues. The CDR3 loop reads CASSAAGTGSHEQYF. The CDR3 DNA is TGTGCCAGCAGCGCCGCCGGGACAGGGTCCCACGAGCAGTACTTC.

J is TRBJ2-1 and V is TRBV9; 8 positions match TRBD2. V was pared by 4 bases and J by 7 bases, with 10 bases of the junction left unmatched. CDR3 length: 15 residues. Germline CDR1 is SGDLS and CDR2 is YYNGEE. The CDR3 DNA reads TGTGCCAGCAGCCCTCGGGGGGGCAGGGGTAATGAGCAGTTCTTC. Its protein product is CASSPRGGRGNEQFF.

This chain connects TRBV28 to TRBJ1-1; possibly TRBD1 for D (5 bases). The germline V gene encodes CDR1 MDHEN and CDR2 SYDVKM. Deletions cut 8 bases from V and 1 base from J, with 14 bases between. The CDR3 extends over 14 amino acids. The CDR3 DNA sequence: TGTGCCAGCCGGGATTGGGGGGGGAACACTGAAGCTTTCTTT. Its protein is CASRDWGGNTEAFF.

This clone was detected only once. V is TRBV7-9 and J is TRBJ2-3; D is ambiguous. The V gene lost 5 bases and the J gene lost 5 bases, with 11 bases spanning the gap. This CDR3 spans 13 amino acids. In germline, CDR1 is SEHNR, CDR2 FQNEAQ (reference sequence). The DNA for the CDR3 is TGTGCCAGCAGCCTTCGACCGCTAGATACGCAGTATTTT. Protein product: CASSLRPLDTQYF.

Written as DNA, the CDR3 is TGTGCCAGCAGTTTCCCCCCCGGGGAAGGGGTTAACAATGAGCAGTTCTTC. Translated: CASSFPPGEGVNNEQFF. V and J are TRBV27 and TRBJ2-1; D assignment may be TRBD1 or TRBD2 (5 bases each). This CDR3 is built from 17 residues. Germline CDR1 reads MNHEY; CDR2 reads SMNVEV (reference sequence). Trimming stripped 3 bases from V and 5 bases from J, with 20 bases between.

The chain recombines TRBV3-1 (or the pseudogene TRBV3-2) with TRBJ1-2; no definite D call. V gave up 1 base and J gave up 7 bases, with 10 bases separating them. Looked up from germline, CDR1 is LGHDT and CDR2 is YNNKEL (reference sequence). The CDR3 loop spans 13 amino acids. CDR3 nucleotides: TGTGCCAGCAGCCAAGTCGGGTTCCGTGGCTACACCTTC. It is translated as CASSQVGFRGYTF.

The V gene is TRBV11-2, the J gene TRBJ2-2; TRBD1 is a possible D gene (5 bases). Trimming removed 2 bases at V and 3 bases at J, with 19 bases between. The CDR3 has 18 amino acids. CDR1 is SGHAT and CDR2 is FQNNGV in the germline V gene. The DNA for the CDR3 is TGTGCCAGCAGCTTATTCCGGTCCCGACAGACCCACACCGGGGAGCTGTTTTTT. Translation: CASSLFRSRQTHTGELFF.

V usage is TRBV19 and J usage is TRBJ1-2, with 7 bases aligning to TRBD1. The CDR3 runs 13 residues. Germline CDR1 reads LNHDA; CDR2 reads SQIVND (reference sequence). The ends lost 4 bases at V and 4 bases at J; junction bases unmatched: 3. CDR3 amino acids: CASSTGQRYGYTF. The DNA for the CDR3 is TGTGCCAGTAGTACGGGACAGCGCTATGGCTACACCTTC.

The sample holds a few counts of this clone. This chain links TRBV10-3 with TRBJ1-3; 7 nucleotides align to TRBD1. V lost 2 bases and J lost 1; bases outside the gene matches: 11. Per germline, CDR1 ENHRY and CDR2 SYGVKD. CDR3 length: 18 residues. In DNA, the CDR3 is TGTGCCATCAGTGAGGTGAAGGCAGGGGGTTTATCTGGAAACACCATATATTTT. Translated: CAISEVKAGGLSGNTIYF.

This chain uses TRBV6-5 with TRBJ2-7; TRBD1 or TRBD2 may be the D gene (5 bases each). V was clipped by 0 bases and J by 3 bases, with 9 bases between them. Germline CDR1 is MNHEY and CDR2 is SVGAGI. The CDR3 sequence is 14 residues long. The CDR3 protein is CASSYSDGGYEQYF. The CDR3 coding sequence is TGTGCCAGCAGTTACTCTGATGGGGGCTACGAGCAGTACTTC.

This rearrangement joins TRBV19 to TRBJ1-1; the D gene is possibly TRBD1 (6 bases). The V end lost 7 bases, the J end lost 1 base, and 13 bases lay between the germline ends. Germline CDR1 reads LNHDA; CDR2 reads SQIVND (reference sequence). The CDR3 totals 14 residues. In DNA form, the CDR3 reads TGTGCCAGTACCAGGAGACAGGAGAACACTGAAGCTTTCTTT. Its translation is CASTRRQENTEAFF.

The CDR3 loop reads CASSLAGTGNPLGYGYTF. DNA for the CDR3: TGTGCCAGCAGCCTCGCCGGGACAGGGAACCCCCTAGGCTATGGCTACACCTTC. The chain links TRBV28 to TRBJ1-2; 9 bases map to TRBD1. CDR3 length: 18 amino acids. Germline values: CDR1 MDHEN, CDR2 SYDVKM. V lost 6 bases to trimming and J lost 4 bases; unmatched junction nucleotides: 18.